This T cell receptor (beta chain) emerged from a study of CXCR3-negative and CXCR3-positive naive CD8 T cells. The study's findings and limits: More hydrophobic TRB CDR3s were found in CXCR3-positive naive cells than in CXCR3-negative naive cells. Memory cells differed in TRBV-TRBJ usage, but naive CXCR3-negative and CXCR3-positive cells had similar usage.

Germline V lookup: CDR1 SGDLS, CDR2 YYNGEE. This CDR3 is 15 amino acids long. The TRB cDNA libraries were prepared by 5' RACE with UMI labels. TCRdb re-called the 5' RACE reads and shows each CDR3 protein once, DNA omitted. The sample data list more than 75,000 distinct CDR3 sequences. At hundreds of thousands of cells each, triplicate sorts were carried out for each CD8+ T cell subset. Worth noting for this clonotype: Antigen: not known.

The TCR sequence derives from a human donor in good health. Some clones in this sample may be carry-over from other donors' samples. V gene TRBV9 combines with J gene TRBJ2-1. The sequenced sample was naive CXCR3+ CD8+ T cells from blood. Stated subset: CD45RO-CCR7+CD27+CD95- naive CD8+ T cells expressing CXCR3 (TNR3+). The CDR3 sequence: CASSVELWWGDEQFF. The full variable domain, completed using reference TRBV9 and TRBJ2-1, is DSGVTQTPKHLITATGQRVTLRCSPRSGDLSVYWYQQSLDQGLQFLIQYYNGEERAKGNILERFSAQQFPDLHSELNLSSLELGDSALYFCASSVELWWGDEQFFGPGTRLTVL.